The next 17 T cell receptor beta chains were all read from a single sample in a study of T cell changes during pregnancy in multiple sclerosis. Only in-frame clones appear in the TCRdb table, and some are missing; sequencing was by immunoSEQ multiplex PCR. The top ten clones hold approximately 2% of a sample with around 70,000 clones, approximately 90% of them seen once. The source material was peripheral blood, sampled in the second trimester of pregnancy. The receptors here all came from a female donor in good health, enrolled as a control in a pregnancy study.

The table lists this clone with a count of one. The J gene is TRBJ2-7, the V gene TRBV28; 7 bases are shared with TRBD1. V shed 4 bases and J 7 bases; nucleotides not matched to a gene: 10. In germline, CDR1 is MDHEN, CDR2 SYDVKM. This CDR3 is built from 14 residues. This CDR3 is CASSSTGRTREQYF. The CDR3 nucleotides read TGTGCCAGCAGTTCGACAGGGCGGACGAGGGAGCAGTACTTC.

Concerning this clone: No conserved phenylalanine or tryptophan ends this CDR3, so it is likely a read error. The DNA is omitted, as the CDR3 cannot be located on it reliably, and the CDR3 follows TCRdb's listing. V is TRBV28 and J is TRBJ1-2. From germline, CDR1 is MDHEN and CDR2 SYDVKM. The CDR3 is 14 amino acids in total, end residues counted. The CDR3 spells CASSLCRVGGAEVG.

V and J are TRBV7-2 and TRBJ2-4; 8 bases align to TRBD1. This CDR3 comprises 16 residues. The ends lost 5 bases at V and 0 bases at J; junction bases unmatched: 6. CDR1 and CDR2 (germline): SGHTA, FQGNSA. The CDR3 spells CASSRTGTLAKNIQYF. In nucleotides, the CDR3 is TGTGCCAGCAGCCGGACAGGGACATTAGCCAAAAACATTCAGTACTTC.

This clone occurred once. The rearrangement uses TRBV5-4 and TRBJ1-1, with 8 positions matching TRBD1. V lost 4 bases to trimming and J lost 3 bases; unmatched junction nucleotides: 5. The germline V gene encodes CDR1 SGHNT and CDR2 YYREEE (reference sequence). CDR3 length equals 14 residues. CDR3 bases: TGTGCCAGCAGCCGATCGACAGGGGACACTGAAGCTTTCTTT. It yields the protein CASSRSTGDTEAFF.

The chain recombines TRBV4-1 with TRBJ2-1, with D perhaps matching TRBD2 (6 bases). V was cut by 2 bases and J by 4 bases, with 12 bases left in between. CDR3 length equals 15 residues. CDR1 is MGHRA, CDR2 YSYEKL, per germline. The CDR3 nucleotides are TGCGCCAGCAGCCAACGGGACTCAACTTACAATGAGCAGTTCTTC. It yields the protein CASSQRDSTYNEQFF.

This chain links TRBV4-1 with TRBJ1-1; 9 positions agree with TRBD1. Germline CDR1 is MGHRA and CDR2 is YSYEKL. V shed 2 bases, J shed 5 bases, and the junction held 6 bases outside the gene matches. The CDR3 covers 15 residues. CDR3 coding DNA: TGCGCCAGCAGCCAACCGGGACAGGGAAGAACTGAAGCTTTCTTT. Translation: CASSQPGQGRTEAFF.

The chain employs TRBV6-6 and TRBJ1-6; the match to TRBD1 covers 7 bases. This CDR3 comprises 14 residues. Germline V gene sequence: CDR1 MNHNY, CDR2 SVGAGI (reference sequence). V was pared by 6 bases and J by 7 bases, with 6 bases of the junction left unmatched. The DNA of the CDR3 is TGTGCCAGCAGCATGGACAGGATGAATTCACCCCTCCACTTT. Its translation is CASSMDRMNSPLHF.

The chain's CDR3 is CASRPGGDPYGYTF. DNA for the CDR3: TGTGCCAGCCGACCTGGAGGAGACCCCTATGGCTACACCTTC. The chain combines TRBV15 with TRBJ1-2; D is unclear. The CDR3 covers 14 residues. V shed 10 bases and J shed 4 bases, with 19 bases lying between them. Germline V CDR1 and CDR2: LNHNV, YYDKDF (reference sequence). Full variable domain (rest looked up from reference TRBV15 and TRBJ1-2): DAMVIQNPRYQVTQFGKPVTLSCSQTLNHNVMYWYQQKSSQAPKLLFHYYDKDFNNEADTPDNFQSRRPNTSFCFLDIRSPGLGDTAMYLCASRPGGDPYGYTFGSGTRLTVV.

The genes are TRBV5-6 and TRBJ2-2, with D perhaps matching TRBD2 (6 bases). Germline V CDR1 and CDR2: SGHDT, YYEEEE. V lost 1 base, J lost 1 base, and 8 bases lay in between. The CDR3 runs to 15 residues. The CDR3 bases are TGTGCCAGCAGCTTGAGGCGGGGGAACACCGGGGAGCTGTTTTTT. It is translated as CASSLRRGNTGELFF.

The chain joins TRBV6-1 to TRBJ1-2; unclear D gene. V shed 0 bases and J shed 5 bases, with 10 bases lying between them. Germline V gene sequence: CDR1 MNHNS, CDR2 SASEGT. This CDR3 spans 14 amino acids. DNA of the CDR3: TGTGCCAGCAGTGAAGCTGGCTCAGGATATGGCTACACCTTC. This gives the protein CASSEAGSGYGYTF.

The genes are TRBV7-6 and TRBJ2-5, with 8 positions matching TRBD1. There are 12 residues in the CDR3. The V segment lost 4 bases and the J segment 5 bases; nucleotides outside the gene matches: 0. CDR1 and CDR2 from the germline V gene are SGHVS and FNYEAQ. The DNA of the CDR3 is TGTGCCAGCAGCTGGACAGGGGAGACCCAGTACTTC. Protein: CASSWTGETQYF.

The genes are TRBV11-2 and TRBJ2-7; TRBD2 might be the D (5 bases). The CDR3 is 14 amino acids. V shed 5 bases and J shed 9 bases, with 20 bases lying between them. Germline lookup yields CDR1 SGHAT and CDR2 FQNNGV. The CDR3 sequence is CASSALGGLIGQYF. The DNA of the CDR3 is TGTGCCAGCAGCGCCTTAGGAGGCTTGATAGGGCAGTACTTC.

The chain joins TRBV19 to TRBJ1-1, with 9 bases that match TRBD1. The CDR3 runs 17 residues. CDR1 is LNHDA and CDR2 is SQIVND in the germline V gene (reference sequence). V trimming: 8 bases; J trimming: 0 bases; junction bases outside the gene matches: 13. CDR3 sequence (DNA): TGTGCCAGTGCCCGGGACAGGGCAAGGGTCATGAACACTGAAGCTTTCTTT. This codes for CASARDRARVMNTEAFF.

The genes are TRBV28 and TRBJ1-4; D remains ambiguous. This CDR3 contains 12 residues. Looked up from germline, CDR1 is MDHEN and CDR2 is SYDVKM. The V gene lost 10 bases and the J gene lost 8 bases, with 14 bases spanning the gap. The CDR3 coding sequence is TGTGCCACCAAATGGAGAAAGGAAAAACTGTTTTTT. This codes for CATKWRKEKLFF. Drawing the rest from reference TRBV28 and TRBJ1-4, the complete variable domain is DVKVTQSSRYLVKRTGEKVFLECVQDMDHENMFWYRQDPGLGLRLIYFSYDVKMKEKGDIPEGYSVSREKKERFSLILESASTNQTSMYLCATKWRKEKLFFGSGTQLSVL.

The genes are TRBV6-5 and TRBJ1-1; no clear D gene. Germline loops: CDR1 MNHEY, CDR2 SVGAGI. Trimming took 4 bases from V and 0 from J, leaving 12 bases between them. This CDR3 spans 15 amino acids. The CDR3 here is CASSFSFTVNTEAFF. In DNA, the CDR3 is TGTGCCAGCAGTTTCTCATTCACTGTGAACACTGAAGCTTTCTTT.

The chain has TRBV11-3 and TRBJ1-1; no firm D call. Germline CDR1 reads SGHNT; CDR2 reads YENEEA. The CDR3 consists of 16 residues. The V end lost 1 base, the J end lost 1 base, and 13 bases lay between the germline ends. CDR3 DNA: TGTGCCAGCAGCTTAGGTCCCGGCGGTAGGAACACTGAAGCTTTCTTT. Translating gives CASSLGPGGRNTEAFF. Full variable domain (missing parts from reference TRBV11-3 and TRBJ1-1): EAGVVQSPRYKIIEKKQPVAFWCNPISGHNTLYWYLQNLGQGPELLIRYENEEAVDDSQLPKDRFSAERLKGVDSTLKIQPAELGDSAVYLCASSLGPGGRNTEAFFGQGTRLTVV.

The CDR3 coding sequence is TGTGCCAGCCGGGGGCGGGGGAGCTCCTACGAGCAGTACTTC. This codes for CASRGRGSSYEQYF. The J gene is TRBJ2-7, the V gene TRBV7-2; maybe TRBD2 (7 bases). Germline V gene data show CDR1 as SGHTA and CDR2 as FQGNSA. V lost 8 bases and J lost 0, with 14 bases in between. This CDR3 region has 14 residues.